This TCR beta chain is from a study of blood T cell repertoires in COVID-19. Background on the study: From T cells, B-cell-depleted T cells, or PBMCs came the material, which was cDNA or gDNA.

Some clones are missing from TCRdb's copy, which holds only in-frame ones; the method was immunoSEQ multiplex PCR. The sample records tens of thousands of clones, 83% being singletons. Germline-derived CDR1 and CDR2 are SNHLY and FYNNEI. CDR3 length equals 14 residues. The junction had 9 bases not matched to a gene; V was cut back by 10 bases and J by 4 bases. Sequenced input: peripheral blood. The TCR originated in a human donor in a cohort sampled during active COVID-19. The chain uses TRBV2 and TRBJ2-7; 11 nucleotides agree with TRBD2. Written as DNA, the CDR3 is TGTGCCACTAGAGAGGCTAGCGGGGGGTACGAGCAGTACTTC. It is translated as CATREASGGYEQYF.